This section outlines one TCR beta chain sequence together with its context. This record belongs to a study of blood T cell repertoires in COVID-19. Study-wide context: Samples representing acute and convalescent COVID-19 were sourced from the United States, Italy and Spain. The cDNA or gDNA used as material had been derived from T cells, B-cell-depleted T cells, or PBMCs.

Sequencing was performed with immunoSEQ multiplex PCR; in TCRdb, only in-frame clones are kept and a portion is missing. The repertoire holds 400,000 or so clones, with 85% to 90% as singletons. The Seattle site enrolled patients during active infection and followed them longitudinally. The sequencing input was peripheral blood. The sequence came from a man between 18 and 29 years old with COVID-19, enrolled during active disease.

The chain's CDR3 is CSGHSSYEQYF. The CDR3 coding sequence is TGCAGTGGCCACTCCTCCTACGAGCAGTACTTC. This chain uses TRBV20-1 with TRBJ2-7; D call uncertain. The CDR3 extends over 11 amino acids. Trimming removed 7 bases from V and 0 bases from J, with 7 bases in between. CDR1 and CDR2 (germline): DFQATT, SNEGSKA (reference sequence).